This entry is about one TCR beta chain. The sample belongs to a study of blood T cell repertoires in COVID-19. Study-level background: The samples span acute and convalescent COVID-19 from the United States, Italy and Spain. PBMCs, B-cell-depleted T cells, or T cells were the source of the cDNA or gDNA that made up the material.

In the study's own analysis: Amplification of reference gene primers was used by the study to estimate nucleated cell counts. The assay was immunoSEQ multiplex PCR, and TCRdb's table has in-frame clones only and misses some. V, J and clone size are those of that table, while D and trimming were read from the DNA. The sample carries 150,000 or so clones, about 80% recorded once. Germline CDR1 reads MNHEY; CDR2 reads SVGAGI. V lost 2 bases and J 4 bases, leaving 11 bases between the germline ends. This CDR3 comprises 14 residues. The origin of this receptor is a man between 60 and 75 years old with acute or convalescent COVID-19. Sequencing was carried out using peripheral blood. V and J are TRBV6-5 and TRBJ1-2; D might be TRBD1 (6 bases). This chain's CDR3 is CASSYDRRSYGYTF. Here the CDR3 DNA reads TGTGCCAGCAGTTACGACAGGCGTTCCTATGGCTACACCTTC.